Shown below are 27 T cell receptor beta chains from a single sample sequenced in a study of T cell responses to AZD1222 COVID-19 vaccine. Produced via immunoSEQ multiplex PCR; TCRdb's table is partial and in-frame only. The sample carries 90,000 to 110,000 clones, roughly 80% recorded once. Sample: peripheral blood, taken on day 0 of AZD1222 vaccination. These receptors came from an adult in good health.

The V call is TRBV7-3, the J call TRBJ2-5; 7 bases agree with TRBD2. The V gene's germline CDR1 is SGHTA and CDR2 FQGTGA. This CDR3 has 14 residues. The junction had 5 bases not matched to a gene; V was cut back by 2 bases and J by 5 bases. CDR3 residues: CASSLWAGEETQYF. In nucleotides, the CDR3 is TGTGCCAGCAGCTTATGGGCGGGGGAGGAGACCCAGTACTTC.

The chain carries TRBV27 and TRBJ2-6; TRBD2 might be the D (6 bases). Germline CDR1 reads MNHEY; CDR2 reads SMNVEV (reference sequence). This CDR3 contains 19 residues. With 7 bases removed from V and 0 bases from J, the gap between germline ends came to 22 bases. The CDR3 region is CASTFRWRDLSSGANVLTF. Here the CDR3 DNA reads TGTGCCAGCACCTTCCGGTGGAGGGATCTTAGCTCTGGGGCCAACGTCCTGACTTTC.

Only one count was recorded for this clone. The genes are TRBV6-5 and TRBJ2-7; 8 positions agree with TRBD2. The germline V gene encodes CDR1 MNHEY and CDR2 SVGAGI. Trimming cost V 11 bases and J 6 bases; bases outside gene matches: 12. This CDR3 has 13 residues. The CDR3, as DNA: TGTGCCGTCAAAACGGGGGGGCCGGGCGAGCAGTACTTC. Its translation: CAVKTGGPGEQYF.

The rearrangement uses TRBV4-3 and TRBJ1-5; 7 bases line up with TRBD1. The V segment lost 3 bases and the J segment 4 bases; nucleotides outside the gene matches: 12. Per the germline V gene, CDR1 is LGHNA and CDR2 is YSLEER. CDR3 length: 17 amino acids. For the CDR3, the DNA is TGCGCCAGCAGCCAGTATAATCAGGGGGGTTTAAATCAGCCCCAGCATTTT. It translates to CASSQYNQGGLNQPQHF.

DNA for the CDR3: TGCGCCAGCAGCTTGGTTCCGGGGGTGAACACTGAAGCTTTCTTT. Translating gives CASSLVPGVNTEAFF. The chain links TRBV5-1 to TRBJ1-1, with D possibly TRBD1 on 5 matching bases. The CDR3 is made up of 15 amino acids. Germline CDR1 reads SGHRS; CDR2 reads YFSETQ. V gave up 0 bases and J gave up 0 bases, with 9 bases separating them. Supplemented by reference TRBV5-1 and TRBJ1-1, the full variable domain reads KAGVTQTPRYLIKTRGQQVTLSCSPISGHRSVSWYQQTPGQGLQFLFEYFSETQRNKGNFPGRFSGRQFSNSRSEMNVSTLELGDSALYLCASSLVPGVNTEAFFGQGTRLTVV.

V is TRBV19 and J is TRBJ2-7; 8 bases agree with TRBD1. The germline V gene has CDR1 LNHDA and CDR2 SQIVND (reference sequence). The CDR3 loop spans 15 amino acids. Trimming at V came to 7 bases and at J to 2 bases, leaving 10 bases not matched to a gene. The CDR3: CASTSDRGGPYEQYF. The CDR3 coding sequence is TGTGCCAGTACCTCCGACAGGGGAGGCCCCTACGAGCAGTACTTC.

The CDR3 DNA reads as TGCGCCAGCAGCCAAGACGGGCCCACCACTAGCACAGATACGCAGTATTTT. This codes for CASSQDGPTTSTDTQYF. The rearrangement links TRBV4-3 to TRBJ2-3; D gene unclear. The CDR3 is 17 residues long. Germline V lookup: CDR1 LGHNA, CDR2 YSLEER. Trimming removed 0 bases at V and 0 bases at J, with 13 bases between.

V usage is TRBV6-5 and J usage is TRBJ1-1; D is ambiguous. Trimming removed 5 bases from V and 1 base from J, with 8 bases in between. Germline V CDR1 and CDR2: MNHEY, SVGAGI. CDR3 length: 13 amino acids. The CDR3 DNA is TGTGCCAGCAGTCTGGACGGGAACACTGAAGCTTTCTTT. This gives the protein CASSLDGNTEAFF.

The chain joins TRBV27 to TRBJ1-4; TRBD1 is a possible D gene (5 bases). The germline V gene has CDR1 MNHEY and CDR2 SMNVEV (reference sequence). V lost 0 bases and J lost 7, with 12 bases in between. The CDR3 consists of 15 residues. As DNA, the CDR3 is TGTGCCAGCAGTTTATCGAGGCAGGGTGGTGAAAAACTGTTTTTT. Translation gives CASSLSRQGGEKLFF. Together with reference TRBV27 and TRBJ1-4, the CDR3 gives the full variable domain: EAQVTQNPRYLITVTGKKLTVTCSQNMNHEYMSWYRQDPGLGLRQIYYSMNVEVTDKGDVPEGYKVSRKEKRNFPLILESPSPNQTSLYFCASSLSRQGGEKLFFGSGTQLSVL.

The V gene is TRBV5-1, the J gene TRBJ2-5, with 8 nucleotides matching TRBD1. V trimming: 7 bases; J trimming: 1 base; junction bases outside the gene matches: 12. Germline V gene sequence: CDR1 SGHRS, CDR2 YFSETQ. The length of the CDR3 is 16 residues. The DNA of the CDR3 is TGCGCCAGCTTCATCCGGTCCGACAGGGGCCAAGAGACCCAGTACTTC. Translation gives CASFIRSDRGQETQYF.

V and J are TRBV19 and TRBJ1-1; 9 bases agree with TRBD1. Looked up from germline, CDR1 is LNHDA and CDR2 is SQIVND (reference sequence). Unmatched junction bases numbered 1, after V lost 1 base and J lost 7 bases. This CDR3 contains 13 residues. The CDR3 region has the DNA TGTGCCAGTAGTATAGGGGGACAGGGTGAAGCTTTCTTT. Translated: CASSIGGQGEAFF.

V usage is TRBV12-5 and J usage is TRBJ2-1; D is possibly TRBD2 (6 bases). The CDR3 length is 15 residues. In germline, CDR1 is LGHNT, CDR2 FRNRAP. V dropped 4 bases and J dropped 6 bases, with 16 bases sitting between them. The CDR3 here is CASGSSGGRVNEQFF. In DNA, the CDR3 is TGTGCTAGTGGTTCGTCCGGGGGTAGGGTCAATGAGCAGTTCTTC. The full variable domain, its missing parts supplied by reference TRBV12-5 and TRBJ2-1, is DARVTQTPRHKVTEMGQEVTMRCQPILGHNTVFWYRQTMMQGLELLAYFRNRAPLDDSGMPKDRFSAEMPDATLATLKIQPSEPRDSAVYFCASGSSGGRVNEQFFGPGTRLTVL.

This chain connects TRBV7-2 to TRBJ1-2, with 11 positions matching TRBD1. Germline loops: CDR1 SGHTA, CDR2 FQGNSA. Germline trimming cut 5 bases from V and 12 bases from J; bases unmatched to any gene: 14. The CDR3 extends over 15 amino acids. The CDR3 spells CASSRTRSGQGDHTF. As DNA, the CDR3 is TGTGCCAGCAGCCGTACCCGGTCGGGACAGGGGGACCACACCTTC. Looking up the rest from reference TRBV7-2 and TRBJ1-2 gives the full variable domain: GAGVSQSPSNKVTEKGKDVELRCDPISGHTALYWYRQSLGQGLEFLIYFQGNSAPDKSGLPSDRFSAERTGGSVSTLTIQRTQQEDSAVYLCASSRTRSGQGDHTFGSGTRLTVV.

The rearrangement joins TRBV28 to TRBJ2-7, with no clear D. CDR3 length: 17 residues. The germline V gene encodes CDR1 MDHEN and CDR2 SYDVKM. V was trimmed by 3 bases and J by 1 base, leaving 19 bases between them. The DNA of the CDR3 is TGTGCCAGCAGTTTTTCCCTTGTTGCGCCAGCGTCCTACGAGCAGTACTTC. Translation gives CASSFSLVAPASYEQYF.

This clone was seen only a few times. J is TRBJ2-7 and V is TRBV18, with 9 bases lining up with TRBD1. Germline values: CDR1 KGHSH, CDR2 LQKENI. The V gene end was trimmed by 5 bases and the J gene end by 8 bases; junction bases not matched to a gene: 16. The CDR3 is 16 residues long. CDR3 protein: CASSTSRGTGGSQQYF. CDR3 in DNA: TGTGCCAGCTCAACCAGTCGAGGAACAGGGGGCTCCCAGCAGTACTTC.

The J gene is TRBJ2-5, the V gene TRBV7-9; TRBD2 might be the D (5 bases). CDR1 and CDR2 (germline): SEHNR, FQNEAQ (reference sequence). The V and J ends lost 4 bases and 7 bases respectively, with 16 bases between them. The CDR3 covers 14 residues. The CDR3 here is CASSSRDWGATQYF. CDR3 coding DNA: TGTGCCAGCAGCTCACGGGATTGGGGTGCGACCCAGTACTTC.

The V call is TRBV7-9, the J call TRBJ2-7; the D is unclear. The ends were cut back, 2 bases at V and 0 bases at J, with 20 bases in the middle. The germline V gene has CDR1 SEHNR and CDR2 FQNEAQ (reference sequence). This CDR3 comprises 18 residues. The CDR3 coding sequence is TGTGCCAGCAGCTTATGGTCGGACGTTCAACATCCCTCCTACGAGCAGTACTTC. It translates to CASSLWSDVQHPSYEQYF. Looking up the rest from reference TRBV7-9 and TRBJ2-7 gives the full variable domain: DTGVSQNPRHKITKRGQNVTFRCDPISEHNRLYWYRQTLGQGPEFLTYFQNEAQLEKSRLLSDRFSAERPKGSFSTLEIQRTEQGDSAMYLCASSLWSDVQHPSYEQYFGPGTRLTVT.

The rearrangement links TRBV9 to TRBJ2-2, with 8 bases matching TRBD2. CDR1 and CDR2 from the germline V gene are SGDLS and YYNGEE. After removal of 4 bases from V and 4 bases from J, the junction contained 9 bases not matched to a gene. The CDR3 spans 16 residues. The CDR3: CASSSFAGGLTGELFF. CDR3 in DNA: TGTGCCAGCAGCTCCTTTGCGGGGGGTCTCACCGGGGAGCTGTTTTTT.

The V call is TRBV11-1, the J call TRBJ2-2, with 9 bases lining up with TRBD1. Per germline, CDR1 SGHAT and CDR2 FQDESV (reference sequence). This CDR3 is 16 amino acids long. The trim removed 3 bases at V and 5 bases at J, leaving 7 bases unmatched. This CDR3 is CASSLYRGQGTGELFF. The CDR3 DNA is TGTGCCAGCAGCTTGTACAGGGGGCAGGGGACCGGGGAGCTGTTTTTT.

The V call is TRBV7-2, the J call TRBJ1-5; D is uncertain. Trimming removed 1 base at V and 2 bases at J, with 9 bases between. CDR1 and CDR2 from the germline V gene are SGHTA and FQGNSA. The CDR3 spans 15 residues. The CDR3 region has the DNA TGTGCCAGCAGCTTAGAAGGGTGGGGCAATCAGCCCCAGCATTTT. It is translated as CASSLEGWGNQPQHF. The whole variable domain, remainder taken from reference TRBV7-2 and TRBJ1-5, is GAGVSQSPSNKVTEKGKDVELRCDPISGHTALYWYRQSLGQGLEFLIYFQGNSAPDKSGLPSDRFSAERTGGSVSTLTIQRTQQEDSAVYLCASSLEGWGNQPQHFGDGTRLSIL.

This chain joins TRBV2 and TRBJ1-5; 8 nucleotides align to TRBD1. Germline CDR1 and CDR2: SNHLY and FYNNEI. The V and J ends lost 9 bases and 11 bases, in that order; junction bases with no gene match: 12. This CDR3 is 13 amino acids long. The CDR3 region has the DNA TGTGCCAGTAAAACAGGGGGACCCGTTGCCCAGCATTTT. It translates to CASKTGGPVAQHF.

The chain links TRBV6-5 to TRBJ2-5; D unresolved. CDR3 length equals 14 residues. Per germline, CDR1 MNHEY and CDR2 SVGAGI. Trimming stripped 9 bases from V and 2 bases from J, with 16 bases between. The CDR3 coding sequence is TGTGCCAGTATCAAATCAGGCTTACAAGAGACCCAGTACTTC. It yields the protein CASIKSGLQETQYF.

The sample holds a few counts of this clone. The chain employs TRBV4-3 and TRBJ1-1, with D perhaps matching TRBD1 (6 bases). V lost 4 bases and J 5 bases, leaving 17 bases between the germline ends. Germline CDR1 and CDR2: LGHNA and YSLEER. The CDR3 is 15 amino acids. CDR3 loop: CASSPSFGGGTEAFF. The CDR3 DNA is TGCGCCAGCAGCCCCTCGTTTGGAGGGGGAACTGAAGCTTTCTTT.

The rearrangement links TRBV5-5 to TRBJ1-3, with a tentative D call TRBD1 (5 bases). Germline assignment: CDR1 SGHKS and CDR2 YYEKEE (reference sequence). CDR3 length equals 15 residues. Trimming removed 4 bases at V and 0 bases at J, with 11 bases between. CDR3 in DNA: TGTGCCAGCAGCCCGGACGGGACCTCTGGAAACACCATATATTTT. Its translation: CASSPDGTSGNTIYF.

This clone was counted between two and nine times. The rearrangement links TRBV2 to TRBJ1-5, with a weak D call TRBD1 (5 bases). The CDR3 length is 15 residues. Trimming took 0 bases from V and 3 from J, leaving 9 bases between them. From germline, CDR1 is SNHLY and CDR2 FYNNEI. In DNA form, the CDR3 reads TGTGCCAGCAGTGAAGCCATAGGGACCAATCAGCCCCAGCATTTT. Protein product: CASSEAIGTNQPQHF.

A few counts support this clone. This rearrangement joins TRBV9 to TRBJ2-2; D tentatively fits TRBD1 or TRBD2 (6 bases each). Germline V gene sequence: CDR1 SGDLS, CDR2 YYNGEE. The CDR3 has 15 residues. With 2 bases removed from V and 4 bases from J, the gap between germline ends came to 12 bases. DNA of the CDR3: TGTGCCAGCAGCGTGAACGGGGGCAGCACCGGGGAGCTGTTTTTT. This translates into CASSVNGGSTGELFF.

The chain couples TRBV12-3 or TRBV12-4 to TRBJ1-1; D ambiguous. The V gene lost 8 bases and the J gene lost 4 bases, with 11 bases spanning the gap. CDR3 length: 12 residues. The CDR3, as DNA: TGTGCCAGCGGCGGGGTACCCACTGAAGCTTTCTTT. Translation: CASGGVPTEAFF.